This TCR beta chain was found in a study of T cell responses to AZD1222 COVID-19 vaccine. Study background: Second-dose timings of about 4 or about 12 weeks were pooled.

This clone occurred once. What it recognizes is unknown. Here immunoSEQ multiplex PCR was the method, and the copy in TCRdb shows in-frame clones only, minus some. This sample has 150,000 to 200,000 clones, with 85% to 95% found just once. Study observations and caveats: None of the repertoires were sampled until the peak T cell response had passed. Clonal diversity was possibly underestimated, and white British individuals and females predominated among donors.

Germline V gene sequence: CDR1 SGHKS, CDR2 YYEKEE (reference sequence). The CDR3 extends over 15 amino acids. Between the trimmed V and J ends, which lost 2 bases and 0 bases, there was a span of 9 bases. The specimen was peripheral blood, collected on day 0 of AZD1222 vaccination. This sequence originates from an adult in good health. The chain is built from TRBV5-5 and TRBJ1-3, with D unclear. CDR3 bases: TGTGCCAGCAGCTTAAACCGCTACTCTGGAAACACCATATATTTT. Its translation: CASSLNRYSGNTIYF.